The 27 T cell receptor beta chains in this list originate from one sample, sequenced in a study of early T cells in non-severe SARS-CoV-2 infection. TCRdb re-called the 5' RACE reads with MiXCR, one entry per CDR3 protein. The sample shows some 22,000 distinct CDR3 sequences, 3.5% to 4.5% of them seen only once. Sequencing used whole blood. Source of these receptors: an adult who was a healthcare worker with PCR-confirmed SARS-CoV-2 infection or an uninfected control (not recorded which).

This clonotype counts as medium-sized (0.01 to 0.1%). The CDR3 coding sequence is TGTGCCAGCAGTCGGACAGGGACTGAACAAGAGACCCAGTACTTC. Its protein is CASSRTGTEQETQYF. The chain recombines TRBV2 with TRBJ2-5; 8 bases are a match to TRBD1. The germline V gene has CDR1 SNHLY and CDR2 FYNNEI. The junction had 7 bases not matched to a gene; V was cut back by 5 bases and J by 2 bases. The CDR3 spans 15 residues.

This clonotype was picked up many times. The rearrangement links TRBV7-2 to TRBJ2-3, with TRBD1 identical over 8 bases. CDR1 SGHTA and CDR2 FQGNSA come from the germline V gene. V shed 5 bases and J 0 bases; nucleotides not matched to a gene: 10. This CDR3 contains 17 residues. CDR3 protein: CASSADRGEWSTDTQYF. Here the CDR3 DNA reads TGTGCCAGCAGCGCCGACAGGGGTGAATGGAGCACAGATACGCAGTATTTT.

This clonotype occurred a few times. This chain uses TRBV7-9 with TRBJ2-7; 9 positions match TRBD1. The germline CDR1 and CDR2 sequences are SEHNR and FQNEAQ (reference sequence). This CDR3 region has 14 residues. The ends lost 4 bases at V and 3 bases at J; junction bases unmatched: 4. The CDR3 sequence: CASSSTGGLYEQYF. In DNA form, the CDR3 reads TGTGCCAGCAGCTCAACAGGGGGCCTCTACGAGCAGTACTTC.

The table lists this clonotype with a few counts. The chain couples TRBV12-3 or TRBV12-4 to TRBJ2-1; TRBD2 matches 10 bases. Trimming removed 3 bases from V and 6 bases from J; junction bases left unmatched: 2. The CDR3 length is 14 residues. CDR3 DNA sequence: TGTGCCAGCAGTTTTTCTAGCGGGGGCAATGAGCAGTTCTTC. Protein product: CASSFSSGGNEQFF.

The V and J genes are TRBV7-2 and TRBJ2-5, with D unclear. V gave up 5 bases and J gave up 9 bases, with 16 bases separating them. The CDR3 loop spans 13 amino acids. Germline V CDR1 and CDR2: SGHTA, FQGNSA. The CDR3 DNA is TGTGCCAGCAGCCCCCCCCCCACCGGGCCCCAGTACTTC. Its translation is CASSPPPTGPQYF.

This clonotype has ten or more counts. The V and J genes are TRBV4-3 and TRBJ1-6; D may be TRBD1 (6 bases). The CDR3 sequence is 15 residues long. Germline CDR1 LGHNA, CDR2 YSLEER. Trimming took 3 bases from V and 10 from J, leaving 16 bases between them. The CDR3, as DNA: TGCGCCAGCAGCCAGGAGGGCAGGGGCGACTCACCCCTCCACTTT. Translation gives CASSQEGRGDSPLHF.

This clonotype came up many times. The genes are TRBV7-6 and TRBJ2-7; D possibly corresponds to TRBD1 (5 bases). Trimming pared 1 base from V and 0 bases from J, leaving 10 bases between. Germline CDR1 and CDR2: SGHVS and FNYEAQ. This CDR3 is built from 15 residues. The CDR3 nucleotides read TGTGCCAGCAGCTTAGTACCGGACACCTCCTACGAGCAGTACTTC. Amino acids: CASSLVPDTSYEQYF.

In its sample, this clonotype was seen many times. The genes are TRBV20-1 and TRBJ2-1; no clear D gene. CDR3 length equals 13 residues. Germline CDR1 and CDR2: DFQATT and SNEGSKA (reference sequence). Trimming cost V 3 bases and J 3 bases, with 9 bases left between them. The CDR3: CSASIQIYNEQFF. CDR3 DNA: TGCAGTGCTAGTATACAGATCTACAATGAGCAGTTCTTC.

On this clonotype itself: A much larger clonotype is one base distant, so this may be a read error. CDR3 sequence reads: CASSLAGTDTLYF. CDR3 in DNA: TGTGCCAGCAGCTTAGCGGGCACAGATACGCTGTATTTT. The chain is built from TRBV7-9 and TRBJ2-3; D ambiguous. The CDR3 extends over 13 amino acids. Germline CDR1 reads SEHNR; CDR2 reads FQNEAQ (reference sequence).

This clonotype was seen more than once but under ten times. The chain recombines TRBV7-8 with TRBJ1-3, with D uncertain. This CDR3 region has 13 residues. Trimming took 8 bases from V and 0 from J, leaving 8 bases between them. The germline CDR1 and CDR2 sequences are SGHVS and FQNEAQ. The CDR3 coding sequence is TGTGCCAGCGCCACTTACTCTGGAAACACCATATATTTT. It codes for CASATYSGNTIYF.

This clonotype was detected many times. V usage is TRBV4-1 and J usage is TRBJ1-2; a possible D gene is TRBD1 (5 bases). V lost 4 bases and J lost 8, with 14 bases in between. Germline V gene sequence: CDR1 MGHRA, CDR2 YSYEKL. CDR3 length equals 13 residues. For the CDR3, the DNA is TGCGCCAGCAGCCTTGCTTTGGGGGAGGGCTACACCTTC. It is translated as CASSLALGEGYTF.

The sample holds many counts of this clonotype. The rearrangement links TRBV6-5 to TRBJ2-7; D unclear. The germline gives CDR1 MNHEY, CDR2 SVGAGI. This CDR3 spans 13 amino acids. Trimming left V 2 bases short and J 3 bases short, with 8 bases between. The CDR3 region has the DNA TGTGCCAGCAGTTACGGGCAGAACTACGAGCAGTACTTC. This encodes CASSYGQNYEQYF.

This chain joins TRBV24-1 and TRBJ2-3, with 9 bases fitting TRBD1. Trimming removed 2 bases from V and 3 bases from J; junction bases left unmatched: 5. The CDR3 is made up of 16 amino acids. Germline CDR1 is KGHDR and CDR2 is SFDVKD. Here the CDR3 DNA reads TGTGCCACCAGTGATTCCGGGACAGGGAGTACAGATACGCAGTATTTT. It yields the protein CATSDSGTGSTDTQYF.

At least ten counts were recorded for this clonotype. The chain employs TRBV7-2 and TRBJ2-5; D remains unclear. V was cut by 4 bases and J by 3 bases, with 12 bases left in between. CDR1 is SGHTA and CDR2 is FQGNSA in the germline V gene. The CDR3 is made up of 14 amino acids. The CDR3 region is CASSSLGGKETQYF. CDR3 bases: TGTGCCAGCAGCTCGTTGGGTGGAAAAGAGACCCAGTACTTC.

This clonotype was seen ten or more times. The CDR3 region is CSVAGTGFTEAFF. The DNA of the CDR3 is TGCAGCGTCGCCGGGACAGGGTTCACTGAAGCTTTCTTT. The chain combines TRBV29-1 with TRBJ1-1; 9 bases are a match to TRBD1. The ends lost 6 bases at V and 4 bases at J; junction bases unmatched: 6. The CDR3 spans 13 residues. CDR1 is SQVTM and CDR2 is ANQGSEA in the germline V gene.

In this sample, this clonotype is medium-sized. V and J are TRBV7-8 and TRBJ1-4, with 10 nucleotides matching TRBD1. Per germline, CDR1 SGHVS and CDR2 FQNEAQ. The V gene end was trimmed by 5 bases and the J gene end by 7 bases; junction bases not matched to a gene: 10. This CDR3 region has 16 residues. In nucleotides, the CDR3 is TGTGCCAGCAGCGACAGGGGGCCCTTGCCCGGTGAAAAACTGTTTTTT. It specifies CASSDRGPLPGEKLFF.

This clonotype has ten or more counts. The rearrangement uses TRBV6-6 and TRBJ2-2, with TRBD2 identical over 8 bases. V shed 6 bases, J shed 4 bases, and the junction held 7 bases outside the gene matches. The CDR3 spans 15 residues. Germline CDR1 reads MNHNY; CDR2 reads SVGAGI (reference sequence). The CDR3 protein is CASRHSGDFTGELFF. CDR3 DNA: TGTGCCAGCAGACATAGCGGGGACTTCACCGGGGAGCTGTTTTTT.

There are many counts of this clonotype. The chain carries TRBV10-2 and TRBJ2-7, with D perhaps TRBD1 (6 bases). V was clipped by 4 bases and J by 2 bases, with 18 bases between them. CDR1 is WSHSY and CDR2 is SAAADI in the germline V gene. CDR3 length: 16 residues. DNA of the CDR3: TGCGCCAGCAGTGGACTTCAGACAGGCGCAACCTACGAGCAGTACTTC. Its protein product is CASSGLQTGATYEQYF.

The sample holds many counts of this clonotype. The chain joins TRBV19 to TRBJ1-5; D possibly corresponds to TRBD1 (5 bases). CDR3 length: 12 amino acids. The V gene lost 5 bases and the J gene lost 7 bases, with 9 bases spanning the gap. CDR1 is LNHDA, CDR2 SQIVND, per germline (reference sequence). The CDR3 loop reads CASSYEGQPQHF. DNA for the CDR3: TGTGCCAGTAGTTATGAGGGGCAGCCCCAGCATTTT.

This clonotype was recorded at least ten times. The chain is built from TRBV9 and TRBJ2-7; D may be TRBD2 (5 bases). Trimming cost V 2 bases and J 5 bases, with 17 bases left between them. The CDR3 is 15 amino acids. Germline V gene lookup returns CDR1 SGDLS and CDR2 YYNGEE. This CDR3 is CASSVEGNSPDEQYF. CDR3 nucleotides: TGTGCCAGCAGCGTCGAGGGCAACTCCCCCGACGAGCAGTACTTC.

The J gene is TRBJ1-1, the V gene TRBV2; no reliable D call. CDR1 and CDR2 (germline): SNHLY, FYNNEI. The CDR3 spans 14 residues. V lost 4 bases, J lost 8 bases, and 17 bases lay in between. The CDR3 protein is CASSVLAAPLEAFF. Here the CDR3 DNA reads TGTGCCAGCAGTGTTCTGGCGGCCCCGCTCGAAGCTTTCTTT.

This clonotype was recorded many times. This rearrangement joins TRBV13 to TRBJ1-1; D is perhaps TRBD1 (5 bases). The CDR3 is made up of 15 amino acids. Germline V gives CDR1 PRHDT, CDR2 FYEKMQ (reference sequence). The germline V and J ends were trimmed by 5 bases and 2 bases, with 15 bases remaining between them. CDR3 sequence: CASSTAGLLNTEAFF. DNA for the CDR3: TGTGCCAGCAGCACCGCAGGGCTCCTTAACACTGAAGCTTTCTTT.

By share, this clonotype ranks as medium-sized. The chain has TRBV12-3 or TRBV12-4 and TRBJ2-1; D unclear. V was cut by 4 bases and J by 6 bases, with 19 bases left in between. The CDR3 is made up of 16 amino acids. The DNA of the CDR3 is TGTGCCAGCAGTTCCTGGGTCCGAGGAGAAGTCAATGAGCAGTTCTTC. It specifies CASSSWVRGEVNEQFF.

The rearrangement uses TRBV2 and TRBJ1-5; tentative D call: TRBD1 (6 bases). CDR1 is SNHLY and CDR2 is FYNNEI in the germline V gene. V gave up 4 bases and J gave up 0 bases, with 13 bases separating them. CDR3 length equals 16 residues. CDR3 protein: CASSVGGRGSNQPQHF. CDR3 DNA: TGTGCCAGCAGTGTGGGGGGCCGAGGTAGCAATCAGCCCCAGCATTTT.

This clonotype was counted only a few times. This rearrangement joins TRBV12-3 or TRBV12-4 to TRBJ1-4; D is possibly TRBD1 (5 bases). CDR3 size: 15 residues. V was cut by 8 bases and J by 6 bases, with 19 bases left in between. In DNA form, the CDR3 reads TGTGCCAGCCGGGGGGGAGACACACCCTATGAAAAACTGTTTTTT. Translation: CASRGGDTPYEKLFF.

This clonotype was detected ten times or more. The CDR3 DNA is TGTGCCACCAGCAGACGCCAGACCCAAGGTGAGCAGTTCTTC. Translating gives CATSRRQTQGEQFF. The chain joins TRBV15 to TRBJ2-1; D is uncertain. V shed 2 bases and J shed 9 bases, with 14 bases lying between them. CDR3 length: 14 residues. Looked up from germline, CDR1 is LNHNV and CDR2 is YYDKDF (reference sequence).

This clonotype has ten or more counts. The V and J genes are TRBV19 and TRBJ2-2; D uncertain. The CDR3 totals 16 residues. Deletions cut 7 bases from V and 0 bases from J, with 15 bases between. Looked up from germline, CDR1 is LNHDA and CDR2 is SQIVND (reference sequence). CDR3 DNA: TGTGCCAGTAACCTTGCAGGATTGACGAACACCGGGGAGCTGTTTTTT. It yields the protein CASNLAGLTNTGELFF.